Listed below are T cell receptor beta chains from one sample, sequenced in a study of shared clonotypes between healthy human individuals. The repertoire was sequenced with immunoSEQ multiplex PCR; TCRdb's copy has only in-frame clones and lacks some. The data hold under 2.5 million clones, with around 92% observed a single time. Specimen: naive CD4+ T cells from PBMCs. The receptors come from a man in his late teens or twenties in good health. Some clones in this sample may be carry-over from other donors' samples. CDR3s include the opening cysteine and the closing phenylalanine or tryptophan. Each record gives: V gene, J gene, CDR3 length, D gene, CDR3 DNA, CDR3 protein. The D gene is left open where the match is weak.

>TRBV6-1|TRBJ1-1|12|-
TGTGCCAGCAGTTTGACGGGAACTGAAGCTTTCTTT
CASSLTGTEAFF
>TRBV9|TRBJ2-5|17|TRBD2
TGTGCCAGCAGCGAAAGCCCTCTAGCGGGAGTCGGAGAGACCCAGTACTTC
CASSESPLAGVGETQYF
>TRBV7-2|TRBJ1-2|14|TRBD1
TGTGCCAGCAGCTTCGGGACAGGGGAATATGGCTACACCTTC
CASSFGTGEYGYTF
>TRBV5-1|TRBJ1-1|15|-
TGCGCCAGCAGCTCACGCGGCCAGGCTGACACTGAAGCTTTCTTT
CASSSRGQADTEAFF
>TRBV7-9|TRBJ2-1|14|-
TGTGCCAGCGGACGACTAGTTGAGGCCAATGAGCAGTTCTTC
CASGRLVEANEQFF
>TRBV7-8|TRBJ2-5|15|TRBD2
TGTGCCAGCAGCGTGACTAGCGGGAGCAAAGAGACCCAGTACTTC
CASSVTSGSKETQYF
>TRBV19|TRBJ1-4|15|-
TGTGCCAGTAGTATGGGCGGACAGCTAAATGAAAAACTGTTTTTT
CASSMGGQLNEKLFF
>TRBV6-6|TRBJ1-6|16|-
TGTGCCAGCAGTCCCTTGACCGGCTCCTATAATTCACCCCTCCACTTT
CASSPLTGSYNSPLHF
>TRBV30|TRBJ2-7|12|-
TGTGCCTGGAGTGTAACCCCTCGAGAGCAGTACTTC
CAWSVTPREQYF
>TRBV4-1|TRBJ1-2|14|-
TGCGCCAGCAGCCAGGGACGGGAGGCCTATGGCTACACCTTC
CASSQGREAYGYTF
>TRBV28|TRBJ2-7|14|TRBD2
TGTGCCAGCAGCCAAAGCGGGAGTTGGAACGAGCAGTACTTC
CASSQSGSWNEQYF
>TRBV28|TRBJ2-5|13|-
TGTGCCAGCAGCCCCGCTCCCTTGCAGACCCAGTACTTC
CASSPAPLQTQYF
>TRBV28|TRBJ2-1|18|-
TGTGCCAGCATTCCAATCGACAGGGCACTAGCTAGAGGCAATGAGCAGTTCTTC
CASIPIDRALARGNEQFF
>TRBV5-1|TRBJ2-1|16|TRBD2
TGCGCCAGCAGCTTGTTGGCGGGAGGGCCGGGCGATGAGCAGTTCTTC
CASSLLAGGPGDEQFF